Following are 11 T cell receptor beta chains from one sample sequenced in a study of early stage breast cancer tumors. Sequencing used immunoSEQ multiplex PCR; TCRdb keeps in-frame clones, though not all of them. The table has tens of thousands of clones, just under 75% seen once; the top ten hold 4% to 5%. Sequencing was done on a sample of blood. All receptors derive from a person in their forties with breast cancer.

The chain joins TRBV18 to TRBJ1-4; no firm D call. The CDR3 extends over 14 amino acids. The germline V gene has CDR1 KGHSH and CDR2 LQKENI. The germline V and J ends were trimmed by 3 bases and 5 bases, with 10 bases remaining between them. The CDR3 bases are TGTGCCAGCTCACCCCTGGACGGGAATGAAAAACTGTTTTTT. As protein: CASSPLDGNEKLFF.

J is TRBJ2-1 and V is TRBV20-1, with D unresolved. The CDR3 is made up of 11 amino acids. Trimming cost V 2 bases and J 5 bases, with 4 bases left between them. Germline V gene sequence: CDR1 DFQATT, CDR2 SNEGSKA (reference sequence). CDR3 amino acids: CSARQNNEQFF. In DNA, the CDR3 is TGCAGTGCTAGACAAAACAATGAGCAGTTCTTC.

The CDR3 region has the DNA TGTGCCATCAGTGAGTCGGAAAACACCATATATTTT. Its translation: CAISESENTIYF. J is TRBJ1-3 and V is TRBV10-3; no clear D gene. Germline V gene lookup returns CDR1 ENHRY and CDR2 SYGVKD. CDR3 length equals 12 residues. The V and J ends lost 0 bases and 6 bases respectively, with 3 bases between them.

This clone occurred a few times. The CDR3 DNA reads as TGTGCCAGCAGCCCTCTTGGCGGGACAGGGCTCAGCAATGAGCAGTTCTTC. Amino acid sequence: CASSPLGGTGLSNEQFF. This chain uses TRBV11-2 with TRBJ2-1; 9 bases align to TRBD1. This CDR3 is 17 amino acids long. Germline CDR1 and CDR2: SGHAT and FQNNGV. Trimming removed 5 bases from V and 6 bases from J; junction bases left unmatched: 14.

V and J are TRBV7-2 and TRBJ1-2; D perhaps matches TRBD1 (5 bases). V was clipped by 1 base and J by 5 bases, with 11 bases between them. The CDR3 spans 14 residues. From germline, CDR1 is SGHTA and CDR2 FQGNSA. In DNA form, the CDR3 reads TGTGCCAGCAGCTTAGGGGTGGGGCAGTATGGCTACACCTTC. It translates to CASSLGVGQYGYTF.

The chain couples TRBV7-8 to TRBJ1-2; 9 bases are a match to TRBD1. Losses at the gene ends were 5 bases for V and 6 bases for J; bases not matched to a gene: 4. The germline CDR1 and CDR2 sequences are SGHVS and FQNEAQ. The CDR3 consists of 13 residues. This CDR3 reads CASSPGQGDGYTF. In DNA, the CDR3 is TGTGCCAGCAGCCCGGGACAGGGAGATGGCTACACCTTC.

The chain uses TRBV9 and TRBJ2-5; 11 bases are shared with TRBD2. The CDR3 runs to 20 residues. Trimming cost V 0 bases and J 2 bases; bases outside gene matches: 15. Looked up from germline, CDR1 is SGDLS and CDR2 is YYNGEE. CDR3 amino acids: CASSVATGTSGLSEQETQYF. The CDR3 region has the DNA TGTGCCAGCAGCGTAGCCACCGGGACTAGCGGCCTAAGTGAACAAGAGACCCAGTACTTC. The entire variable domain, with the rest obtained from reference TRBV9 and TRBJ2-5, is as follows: DSGVTQTPKHLITATGQRVTLRCSPRSGDLSVYWYQQSLDQGLQFLIQYYNGEERAKGNILERFSAQQFPDLHSELNLSSLELGDSALYFCASSVATGTSGLSEQETQYFGPGTRLLVL.

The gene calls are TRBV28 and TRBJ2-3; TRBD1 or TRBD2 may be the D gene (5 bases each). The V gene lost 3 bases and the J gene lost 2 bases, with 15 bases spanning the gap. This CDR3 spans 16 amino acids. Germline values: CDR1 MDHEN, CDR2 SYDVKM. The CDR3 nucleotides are TGTGCCAGCAGTTTCCTCAGTGGGGGAAACACAGATACGCAGTATTTT. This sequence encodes CASSFLSGGNTDTQYF.

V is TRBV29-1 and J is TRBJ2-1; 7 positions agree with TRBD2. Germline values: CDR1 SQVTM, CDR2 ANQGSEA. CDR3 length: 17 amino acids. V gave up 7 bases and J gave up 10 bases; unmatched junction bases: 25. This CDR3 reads CSAQGWGEGHIAPEQFF. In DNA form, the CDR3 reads TGCAGCGCCCAAGGTTGGGGGGAGGGCCATATTGCGCCCGAGCAGTTCTTC.

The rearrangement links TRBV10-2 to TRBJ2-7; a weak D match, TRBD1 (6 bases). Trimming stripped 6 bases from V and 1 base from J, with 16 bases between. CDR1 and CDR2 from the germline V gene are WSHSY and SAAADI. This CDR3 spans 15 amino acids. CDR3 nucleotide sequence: TGCGCCAGCAGAGATGGACAGTATAGGTCCTACGAGCAGTACTTC. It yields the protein CASRDGQYRSYEQYF.

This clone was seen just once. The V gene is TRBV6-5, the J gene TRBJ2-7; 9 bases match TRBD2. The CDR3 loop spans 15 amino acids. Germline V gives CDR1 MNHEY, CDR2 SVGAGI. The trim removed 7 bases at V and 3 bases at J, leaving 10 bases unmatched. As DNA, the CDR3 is TGTGCCAGCACCCCCGGGGCTAGCGGGATCTACGAGCAGTACTTC. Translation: CASTPGASGIYEQYF.